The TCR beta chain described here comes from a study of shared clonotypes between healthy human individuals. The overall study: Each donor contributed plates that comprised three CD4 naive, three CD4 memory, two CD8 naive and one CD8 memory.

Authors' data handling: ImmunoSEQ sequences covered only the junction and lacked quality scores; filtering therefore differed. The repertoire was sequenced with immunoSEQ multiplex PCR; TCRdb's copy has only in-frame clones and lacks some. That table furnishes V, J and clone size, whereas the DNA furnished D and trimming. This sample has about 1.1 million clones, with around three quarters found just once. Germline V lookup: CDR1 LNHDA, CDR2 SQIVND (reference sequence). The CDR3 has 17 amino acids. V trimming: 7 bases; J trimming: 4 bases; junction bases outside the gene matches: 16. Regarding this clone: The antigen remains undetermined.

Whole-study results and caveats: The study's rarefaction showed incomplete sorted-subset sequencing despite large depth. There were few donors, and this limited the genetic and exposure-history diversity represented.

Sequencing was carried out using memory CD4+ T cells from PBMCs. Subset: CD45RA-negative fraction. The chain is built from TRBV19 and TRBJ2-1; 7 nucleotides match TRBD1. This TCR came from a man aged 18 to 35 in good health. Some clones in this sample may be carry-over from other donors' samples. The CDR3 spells CASTESSGTAYYNEQFF. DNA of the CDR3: TGTGCCAGTACCGAATCTTCCGGGACAGCATATTACAATGAGCAGTTCTTC.